The 5 T cell receptor beta chains below were found in one sample sequenced in a study of radiation and T cells in renal cell carcinoma. Time point: blood 2 weeks post-SBRT. Treatment reported: 15 Gy SBRT to primary tumor, nephrectomy 4 weeks later. Only in-frame clones appear in the TCRdb table, and some are missing; sequencing was by immunoSEQ multiplex PCR. Here the sample spans approximately 61,000 clones, roughly 79% being singletons. This sample comprised blood, obtained from a patient whose treatment included radiotherapy and nephrectomy. The receptor source for this set is a man between 60 and 70 years old with renal cell carcinoma.

The chain carries TRBV7-2 and TRBJ1-6; 10 positions match TRBD1. Germline CDR1 SGHTA, CDR2 FQGNSA. V lost 7 bases to trimming and J lost 8 bases; unmatched junction nucleotides: 5. The CDR3 loop spans 14 amino acids. The CDR3 sequence is CASKRDRGDSPLHF. CDR3 DNA sequence: TGTGCCAGCAAAAGGGACAGGGGTGATTCACCCCTCCACTTT.

In its sample, this clone was seen once. The chain has TRBV7-2 and TRBJ1-2; D is unclear. Trimming removed 6 bases at V and 6 bases at J, with 11 bases between. The CDR3 has 12 residues. The germline V gene has CDR1 SGHTA and CDR2 FQGNSA. The CDR3 loop reads CASRYSRDGYTF. The CDR3 DNA sequence: TGTGCCAGCAGATACTCTAGGGATGGCTACACCTTC.

This clone showed up just once. The V and J genes are TRBV16 and TRBJ2-5, with no clear D. The germline CDR1 and CDR2 sequences are KGHSY and FQNENV. Trimming stripped 4 bases from V and 2 bases from J, with 11 bases between. The CDR3 loop spans 14 amino acids. The CDR3 DNA reads TGTGCCAGCAGCCGGGGTAGTGGACAAGAGACCCAGTACTTC. Residues: CASSRGSGQETQYF.

This rearrangement joins TRBV27 to TRBJ2-5, with 9 bases lining up with TRBD1. This CDR3 comprises 18 residues. Germline V gene lookup returns CDR1 MNHEY and CDR2 SMNVEV (reference sequence). V lost 4 bases, J lost 4 bases, and 16 bases stayed unmatched. This CDR3 is CASSSRPGQGMGGETQYF. The DNA of the CDR3 is TGTGCCAGCAGTTCCAGGCCGGGACAGGGTATGGGGGGAGAGACCCAGTACTTC.

This clone was seen a handful of times. This chain uses TRBV30 with TRBJ2-5; 12 nucleotides line up with TRBD2. This CDR3 has 16 residues. Germline V gene sequence: CDR1 GTSNPN, CDR2 SVGIG (reference sequence). Losses at the gene ends were 2 bases for V and 5 bases for J; bases not matched to a gene: 9. The chain's CDR3 is CAWSRAASGGDETQYF. The DNA for the CDR3 is TGTGCCTGGAGTAGGGCTGCTAGCGGGGGGGATGAGACCCAGTACTTC.